Presented here are 30 T cell receptor beta chains from one specimen sequenced in a study of beta chain features in type 1 diabetes. Since all of the isolated RNA was reverse transcribed, expressed TCRB transcripts were what got sequenced. The assay was immunoSEQ multiplex PCR, and TCRdb's table has in-frame clones only and misses some. The table has under 45,000 clones, about 50% seen once. Material for sequencing was stem cell memory CD4+ T cells from blood. The source of these receptors is a woman aged 25 to 45 in good health.

As DNA, the CDR3 is TGTGCCAGCAGCATAGAACCGGGACTAGCGGGGAGTAGGTACAATGAGCAGTTCTTC. This encodes CASSIEPGLAGSRYNEQFF. The V gene is TRBV21-1, the J gene TRBJ2-1; TRBD2 is the table's D call, not checked against the DNA. TRBV21-1 is designated a pseudogene. This CDR3 has 19 amino acids.

The chain is built from TRBV19 and TRBJ1-5; D is unresolved. V lost 5 bases and J 0 bases, leaving 14 bases between the germline ends. CDR1 and CDR2 (germline): LNHDA, SQIVND (reference sequence). This CDR3 comprises 16 residues. CDR3 residues: CASSLISGNSNQPQHF. CDR3 DNA: TGTGCCAGTAGTCTCATTTCCGGGAATAGCAATCAGCCCCAGCATTTT.

This chain links TRBV18 with TRBJ2-7, with TRBD2 matching 12 bases. Trimming at V came to 3 bases and at J to 6 bases, leaving 9 bases not matched to a gene. The CDR3 has 16 residues. The germline gives CDR1 KGHSH, CDR2 LQKENI. The chain's CDR3 is CASSPRLAGEGGEQYF. The CDR3 coding sequence is TGTGCCAGCTCACCCAGACTAGCGGGAGAAGGTGGCGAGCAGTACTTC.

V usage is TRBV7-3 and J usage is TRBJ2-5; TRBD2 might be the D (5 bases). The CDR3 runs to 13 residues. Trimming removed 1 base from V and 7 bases from J, with 10 bases in between. The germline CDR1 and CDR2 sequences are SGHTA and FQGTGA. This chain's CDR3 is CASSLNEGSTQYF. The CDR3 coding sequence is TGTGCCAGCAGCTTAAATGAGGGCTCGACCCAGTACTTC.

This clone has just a few counts. The chain recombines TRBV18 with TRBJ2-5; 7 nucleotides align to TRBD1. V was clipped by 3 bases and J by 3 bases; unmatched bases: 4. This CDR3 spans 14 amino acids. Germline V CDR1 and CDR2: KGHSH, LQKENI. CDR3 sequence reads: CASSPRDREETQYF. For the CDR3, the DNA is TGTGCCAGCTCACCGAGGGACAGAGAAGAGACCCAGTACTTC.

The CDR3 nucleotides are TGTGCCAGCAGTGAATACGGGGGGCTCATGAACACTGAAGCTTTCTTT. Its translation: CASSEYGGLMNTEAFF. The gene calls are TRBV6-1 and TRBJ1-1; D may be TRBD1 (6 bases). The CDR3 loop spans 16 amino acids. V was shortened by 2 bases and J by 0 bases, with 13 bases between the two germline ends. The germline V gene encodes CDR1 MNHNS and CDR2 SASEGT.

This clone was found a few times. This chain joins TRBV5-4 and TRBJ2-5; 11 nucleotides match TRBD2. The CDR3 runs 15 residues. The V gene end was trimmed by 4 bases and the J gene end by 2 bases; junction bases not matched to a gene: 4. Germline assignment: CDR1 SGHNT and CDR2 YYREEE (reference sequence). CDR3 protein: CASSLGLAVQETQYF. In DNA, the CDR3 is TGTGCCAGCAGCCTGGGACTAGCGGTTCAAGAGACCCAGTACTTC.

This chain links TRBV28 with TRBJ2-7; 9 bases are shared with TRBD2. Germline loops: CDR1 MDHEN, CDR2 SYDVKM. The V segment lost 3 bases and the J segment 5 bases; nucleotides outside the gene matches: 5. The CDR3 is 14 residues long. CDR3 in amino acids: CASSFISGSNEQYF. The CDR3 nucleotides read TGTGCCAGCAGTTTTATTAGCGGGAGTAACGAGCAGTACTTC.

The chain has TRBV15 and TRBJ2-3; 8 bases line up with TRBD2. Germline V CDR1 and CDR2: LNHNV, YYDKDF (reference sequence). Germline trimming cut 1 base from V and 3 bases from J; bases unmatched to any gene: 9. The CDR3 is 17 amino acids. The CDR3 nucleotides are TGTGCCACCAGCAGAGCTTGGGGACTAGGGGGAACAGATACGCAGTATTTT. As protein: CATSRAWGLGGTDTQYF.

The J gene is TRBJ2-4, the V gene TRBV7-2; maybe TRBD2 (6 bases). This CDR3 spans 17 amino acids. The germline V gene has CDR1 SGHTA and CDR2 FQGNSA. Trimming shortened V by 6 bases and J by 3 bases, and 21 bases separated the two germline ends. The CDR3 nucleotides are TGTGCCAGCAGTCCGCAAGCGGGCCAATCTGGCAAAAACATTCAGTACTTC. Protein product: CASSPQAGQSGKNIQYF.

The CDR3, as DNA: TGTGCCAGCAGCCTTAGCGGGAGGCACGAGCAGTACTTC. Its protein is CASSLSGRHEQYF. The chain joins TRBV7-9 to TRBJ2-5; 10 bases are shared with TRBD2. The end of the DNA aligns better with TRBJ2-7, so the J call may be wrong. This CDR3 contains 13 residues. The germline CDR1 and CDR2 sequences are SEHNR and FQNEAQ (reference sequence).

V is TRBV28 and J is TRBJ1-5; 7 nucleotides match TRBD1. The CDR3 runs 20 residues. CDR1 MDHEN and CDR2 SYDVKM come from the germline V gene. The trim removed 2 bases at V and 1 base at J, leaving 17 bases unmatched. The CDR3 DNA follows: TGTGCCAGCAGTTTAGCTGGACAGGTTTTATACCCTGGGAGCAATCAGCCCCAGCATTTT. It specifies CASSLAGQVLYPGSNQPQHF.

The chain has TRBV6-1 and TRBJ1-2, with 8 bases aligning to TRBD1. There are 14 residues in the CDR3. Germline V gene sequence: CDR1 MNHNS, CDR2 SASEGT. V was clipped by 6 bases and J by 6 bases; unmatched bases: 9. The CDR3 DNA is TGTGCCAGCAGAGAACGGGGGACAGGTGATGGCTACACCTTC. It specifies CASRERGTGDGYTF.

This clone showed up just a few times. The rearrangement links TRBV29-1 to TRBJ2-3; 7 nucleotides match TRBD1. In germline, CDR1 is SQVTM, CDR2 ANQGSEA. Trimming took 3 bases from V and 1 from J; bases not matched to a gene: 1. The CDR3 runs 13 residues. The CDR3 coding sequence is TGCAGCGTTGATACAGGGGGCACAGATACGCAGTATTTT. Translated, it gives CSVDTGGTDTQYF.

The chain joins TRBV10-3 to TRBJ2-1, with D perhaps TRBD1 (5 bases). CDR3 length: 13 residues. Germline loops: CDR1 ENHRY, CDR2 SYGVKD. Trimming stripped 1 base from V and 10 bases from J, with 11 bases between. The CDR3 DNA is TGTGCCATCAGTGAGTACCAGGGTGAAGAGCAGTTCTTC. The encoded protein is CAISEYQGEEQFF.

This clone was counted a few times. V gene TRBV7-2 combines with J gene TRBJ2-5; perhaps TRBD1 as D (6 bases). V lost 0 bases, J lost 5 bases, and 13 bases lay in between. Germline V CDR1 and CDR2: SGHTA, FQGNSA. CDR3 length equals 15 residues. The CDR3 here is CASSLAMGARETQYF. The CDR3 region has the DNA TGTGCCAGCAGCTTAGCGATGGGGGCAAGGGAGACCCAGTACTTC.

V and J are TRBV11-1 and TRBJ2-7, with 10 bases that match TRBD2. This CDR3 comprises 15 residues. Germline V lookup: CDR1 SGHAT, CDR2 FQDESV (reference sequence). V dropped 5 bases and J dropped 5; count of bases not matched to a gene: 9. The CDR3 region is CASSGGAGGLDEQYF. CDR3 in DNA: TGTGCCAGCAGCGGAGGAGCGGGAGGGTTAGACGAGCAGTACTTC.

This clone was seen only a few times. Different DNA sequences within this sample yield the same CDR3. V is TRBV5-6 and J is TRBJ2-7; 10 bases agree with TRBD2. V trimming: 4 bases; J trimming: 4 bases; junction bases outside the gene matches: 5. From germline, CDR1 is SGHDT and CDR2 YYEEEE. This CDR3 is built from 14 residues. The CDR3 sequence is CASSRGLAAYEQYF. Written as DNA, the CDR3 is TGTGCCAGCAGCCGCGGACTAGCGGCATACGAGCAGTACTTC.

A few counts support this clone. V gene TRBV4-2 combines with J gene TRBJ2-2; 7 bases are a match to TRBD2. Germline V gene lookup returns CDR1 LGHNA and CDR2 YNFKEQ. The CDR3 is made up of 15 amino acids. Losses at the gene ends were 3 bases for V and 7 bases for J; bases not matched to a gene: 8. The CDR3 spells CASSQEGLRDGELFF. CDR3 bases: TGTGCCAGCAGCCAGGAGGGACTAAGAGACGGGGAGCTGTTTTTT.

A word on this clone: One end of the junction does not line up with germline, which may come from a read error. The chain is built from TRBV7-7 and TRBJ2-3; 9 positions match TRBD2. The CDR3 is 16 residues long. Germline CDR1 is SSHAT and CDR2 is FNYEAQ (reference sequence). The CDR3 sequence is CASSLGIAGEADTQYF. As DNA, the CDR3 is TGTGCTAGCAGCTTAGGGATAGCGGGAGAGGCAGATACGCAGTATTTT.

This clone was counted once. The gene calls are TRBV2 and TRBJ2-2; D perhaps matches TRBD1 (5 bases). CDR1 is SNHLY and CDR2 is FYNNEI in the germline V gene. With 0 bases removed from V and 4 bases from J, the gap between germline ends came to 6 bases. CDR3 length: 14 residues. CDR3: CASSEAGVTGELFF. The CDR3 bases are TGTGCCAGCAGTGAAGCAGGGGTCACCGGGGAGCTGTTTTTT.

The chain combines TRBV19 with TRBJ2-6; D call uncertain. Between the trimmed V and J ends, which lost 3 bases and 4 bases, there was a span of 7 bases. The V gene's germline CDR1 is LNHDA and CDR2 SQIVND (reference sequence). The CDR3 has 14 residues. For the CDR3, the DNA is TGTGCCAGTAGTATCCAGTCGGGGGCCAACGTCCTGACTTTC. Translation: CASSIQSGANVLTF. Filled out from reference TRBV19 and TRBJ2-6, the complete variable domain reads DGGITQSPKYLFRKEGQNVTLSCEQNLNHDAMYWYRQDPGQGLRLIYYSQIVNDFQKGDIAEGYSVSREKKESFPLTVTSAQKNPTAFYLCASSIQSGANVLTFGAGSRLTVL.

This clone was recorded a few times. V gene TRBV30 combines with J gene TRBJ2-5; D possibly corresponds to TRBD2 (5 bases). Trimming took off 2 bases at V and 4 bases at J, with 14 bases between the two ends. Germline V gene data show CDR1 as GTSNPN and CDR2 as SVGIG (reference sequence). This CDR3 contains 14 residues. The CDR3, as DNA: TGTGCCTGGAGTCCGGGATTCCAAGCAGAGACCCAGTACTTC. It codes for CAWSPGFQAETQYF.

The CDR3 spells CASSQQEMDYEQYF. CDR3 DNA: TGCGCCAGCAGTCAACAGGAAATGGACTACGAGCAGTACTTC. The chain employs TRBV5-1 and TRBJ2-7; maybe TRBD1 (5 bases). The V end lost 5 bases, the J end lost 3 bases, and 15 bases lay between the germline ends. The CDR3 loop spans 14 amino acids. The V gene's germline CDR1 is SGHRS and CDR2 YFSETQ.

The V and J genes are TRBV9 and TRBJ2-5; 10 bases are shared with TRBD2. The junction had 15 bases not matched to a gene; V was cut back by 0 bases and J by 4 bases. The CDR3 loop spans 19 amino acids. CDR1 SGDLS and CDR2 YYNGEE come from the germline V gene. CDR3 region: CASSVGLASGSMWRETQYF. In DNA form, the CDR3 reads TGTGCCAGCAGCGTAGGTTTGGCTAGCGGGAGTATGTGGAGAGAGACCCAGTACTTC.

This clone was observed a few times. V usage is TRBV6-6 and J usage is TRBJ1-1, with unresolved D. V lost 5 bases, J lost 2 bases, and 6 bases lay in between. Germline values: CDR1 MNHNY, CDR2 SVGAGI (reference sequence). This CDR3 contains 12 residues. Here the CDR3 DNA reads TGTGCCAGCAGTCAATTCAACACTGAAGCTTTCTTT. Amino acid sequence: CASSQFNTEAFF.

This chain links TRBV28 with TRBJ2-3; 8 bases align to TRBD1. The V gene's germline CDR1 is MDHEN and CDR2 SYDVKM. The V and J ends lost 1 base and 3 bases, in that order; junction bases with no gene match: 3. The CDR3 contains 15 residues. The CDR3 DNA sequence: TGTGCCAGCAGTTTATCCCAGGGGGCAACAGATACGCAGTATTTT. Encoded protein: CASSLSQGATDTQYF.

The V gene is TRBV6-6, the J gene TRBJ2-7, with 7 bases that match TRBD2. CDR1 and CDR2 from the germline V gene are MNHNY and SVGAGI (reference sequence). V was clipped by 4 bases and J by 1 base; unmatched bases: 7. This CDR3 contains 15 residues. The CDR3 reads CASSSSAGASYEQYF. Here the CDR3 DNA reads TGTGCCAGCAGTTCTTCTGCGGGAGCATCCTACGAGCAGTACTTC.

The genes are TRBV4-2 and TRBJ2-5; 7 bases agree with TRBD2. From germline, CDR1 is LGHNA and CDR2 YNFKEQ. The CDR3 covers 16 residues. V shed 0 bases and J 9 bases; nucleotides not matched to a gene: 13. As DNA, the CDR3 is TGTGCCAGCAGCCAAGACGCTGGACTAGATAAGAGACCCCAGTACTTC. This sequence encodes CASSQDAGLDKRPQYF.

This clone has more than one count but fewer than ten. The chain recombines TRBV7-9 with TRBJ2-5, with 9 bases identical to TRBD1. V trimming: 5 bases; J trimming: 6 bases; junction bases outside the gene matches: 10. Germline V lookup: CDR1 SEHNR, CDR2 FQNEAQ (reference sequence). CDR3 length equals 15 residues. The CDR3 here is CASSPRTGEFQTQYF. In nucleotides, the CDR3 is TGTGCCAGCAGCCCCAGGACAGGGGAGTTTCAGACCCAGTACTTC. The full variable domain, with the rest looked up from reference TRBV7-9 and TRBJ2-5, is DTGVSQNPRHKITKRGQNVTFRCDPISEHNRLYWYRQTLGQGPEFLTYFQNEAQLEKSRLLSDRFSAERPKGSFSTLEIQRTEQGDSAMYLCASSPRTGEFQTQYFGPGTRLLVL.